A single sample gave rise to the 7 T cell receptor beta chains below, sequenced in a study of beta chain features in type 1 diabetes. cDNA synthesis used the whole RNA isolate, giving expressed TCRB sequences. TCRdb's copy holds only in-frame clones and misses some; the assay was immunoSEQ multiplex PCR. The profile shows some 180,000 clones, 10% to 15% of them singletons. Input material: central memory CD4+ T cells from blood. The receptors were gathered from a woman between 18 and 29 years old in good health.

The V call is TRBV28, the J call TRBJ1-5; TRBD1 aligns across 8 bases. V gave up 8 bases and J gave up 3 bases; unmatched junction bases: 9. The CDR3 covers 15 residues. Germline lookup yields CDR1 MDHEN and CDR2 SYDVKM. The CDR3 DNA reads TGTGCCAGCTTGAGGACAGGGCGACACAATCAGCCCCAGCATTTT. Translated, it gives CASLRTGRHNQPQHF.

The rearrangement uses TRBV29-1 and TRBJ1-5; D unresolved. CDR3 length equals 12 residues. With 6 bases removed from V and 4 bases from J, the gap between germline ends came to 10 bases. Germline CDR1 is SQVTM and CDR2 is ANQGSEA. CDR3 residues: CSVADGNQPQHF. DNA for the CDR3: TGCAGCGTCGCCGACGGGAATCAGCCCCAGCATTTT. Full variable domain (missing parts from reference TRBV29-1 and TRBJ1-5): SAVISQKPSRDICQRGTSLTIQCQVDSQVTMMFWYRQQPGQSLTLIATANQGSEATYESGFVIDKFPISRPNLTFSTLTVSNMSPEDSSIYLCSVADGNQPQHFGDGTRLSIL.

The V and J genes are TRBV7-2 and TRBJ1-4; D is ambiguous. The germline V gene has CDR1 SGHTA and CDR2 FQGNSA. The CDR3 has 14 residues. V lost 2 bases, J lost 5 bases, and 9 bases lay in between. CDR3 amino acids: CASSLRRTNEKLFF. For the CDR3, the DNA is TGTGCCAGCAGCTTACGGAGAACGAATGAAAAACTGTTTTTT.

The genes are TRBV9 and TRBJ2-5; TRBD2 agrees at 8 bases. CDR3 size: 16 residues. V gave up 0 bases and J gave up 1 base; unmatched junction bases: 5. The germline gives CDR1 SGDLS, CDR2 YYNGEE. CDR3 nucleotide sequence: TGTGCCAGCAGCGTAGCCGCGAGCGGGGGCCAAGAGACCCAGTACTTC. Translation: CASSVAASGGQETQYF.

This clone was detected ten times or more. Additional DNA sequences in this sample encode the identical CDR3. The chain employs TRBV7-9 and TRBJ2-3; possibly TRBD1 for D (6 bases). The CDR3 covers 15 residues. Germline V lookup: CDR1 SEHNR, CDR2 FQNEAQ (reference sequence). V was pared by 0 bases and J by 1 base, with 8 bases between. The CDR3 here is CASSLAAGGTDTQYF. In DNA form, the CDR3 reads TGTGCCAGCAGCTTAGCGGCAGGGGGCACAGATACGCAGTATTTT.

V and J are TRBV4-1 and TRBJ2-7; the match to TRBD2 covers 11 bases. With V trimmed by 4 bases and J by 3 bases, 5 bases remained unmatched. Germline CDR1 is MGHRA and CDR2 is YSYEKL. The CDR3 extends over 15 amino acids. The CDR3 nucleotides read TGCGCCAGCAGCCGCGACCTAGCGGGGGGCTACGAGCAGTACTTC. Protein: CASSRDLAGGYEQYF.

This clone has more than one count but fewer than ten. J is TRBJ1-1 and V is TRBV20-1; 7 nucleotides match TRBD1. The trim removed 7 bases at V and 8 bases at J, leaving 4 bases unmatched. CDR3 length equals 10 residues. In germline, CDR1 is DFQATT, CDR2 SNEGSKA (reference sequence). CDR3 DNA sequence: TGCAGTGGACAGGGAAGGGAAGCTTTCTTT. This sequence encodes CSGQGREAFF.